The 32 T cell receptor beta chains in this list originate from one sample, sequenced in a study of CXCR3-negative and CXCR3-positive naive CD8 T cells. UMI labels and 5' RACE were used to prepare the TRB cDNA libraries. TCRdb re-called the 5' RACE reads and shows each CDR3 protein once, DNA omitted. The sample includes about 130,000 distinct CDR3 sequences. What was sequenced was naive CXCR3- CD8+ T cells from blood. Indicated subset: CD45RO-CCR7+CD27+CD95- naive CD8+ T cells lacking CXCR3 (TNR3-). Receptors originate from a human donor in good health. Some clones in this sample may be carry-over from other donors' samples.

The V and J genes are TRBV30 and TRBJ2-1. CDR3 length: 13 amino acids. From germline, CDR1 is GTSNPN and CDR2 SVGIG (reference sequence). This CDR3 is CAWRTPSYNEQFF.

V is TRBV28 and J is TRBJ1-2; the D gene TCRdb calls, TRBD1, cannot be checked with no DNA. From germline, CDR1 is MDHEN and CDR2 SYDVKM. The CDR3 has 14 residues. The CDR3 region is CASSTTGLNYGYTF.

This chain links TRBV2 with TRBJ2-1; TCRdb's assignment of TRBD2 cannot be checked, as there is no DNA. CDR3 length: 14 residues. Per germline, CDR1 SNHLY and CDR2 FYNNEI. The CDR3 region is CASSDRAGRNEQFF.

The chain is built from TRBV6-4 and TRBJ2-1; the D gene TCRdb calls, TRBD1, cannot be checked with no DNA. The CDR3 consists of 12 residues. The germline CDR1 and CDR2 sequences are MRHNA and SNTAGT. This CDR3 reads CASSDYRGEQFF.

The CDR3 protein is CASSFRIGQQETQYF. The chain couples TRBV7-9 to TRBJ2-5; there is no DNA to check the TCRdb D call of TRBD1. This CDR3 has 15 amino acids. Germline V gene sequence: CDR1 SEHNR, CDR2 FQNEAQ (reference sequence).

This sequence joins TRBV4-2 and TRBJ2-7; no DNA is available, so the TRBD2 call from TCRdb remains unchecked. This CDR3 has 16 residues. The germline CDR1 and CDR2 sequences are LGHNA and YNFKEQ. CDR3 amino acids: CASSQDELAGVREQYF.

The chain has TRBV29-1 and TRBJ2-7; TCRdb selects TRBD1, and the lack of DNA leaves this call unchecked. This CDR3 is 14 amino acids long. In germline, CDR1 is SQVTM, CDR2 ANQGSEA. CDR3 sequence reads: CSVERQGAGYEQYF.

The chain combines TRBV12-3 or TRBV12-4 with TRBJ2-1; TCRdb's D call of TRBD2 is untestable without DNA. The CDR3 length is 13 residues. The CDR3 loop is CASSLVMAHEQFF.

V usage is TRBV6-5 and J usage is TRBJ2-6; checking the TCRdb D call of TRBD1 is not possible without DNA. The CDR3 has 16 amino acids. Germline CDR1 and CDR2: MNHEY and SVGAGI. The chain's CDR3 is CASRNTGVSKANVLTF.

This chain links TRBV6-2 or TRBV6-3 with TRBJ2-2. Germline values: CDR1 MNHEY, CDR2 SVGEGT. CDR3 length equals 14 residues. This CDR3 is CASSLTKGGGELFF.

The rearrangement links TRBV14 to TRBJ2-7. This CDR3 spans 15 amino acids. Germline V gene sequence: CDR1 SGHDN, CDR2 FVKESK. The CDR3 reads CASSPGNLYYYEQYF.

The rearrangement uses TRBV25-1 and TRBJ2-7; TCRdb picks TRBD1, but there is no DNA to check that call. The germline gives CDR1 MGHDK, CDR2 SYGVNS. The CDR3 loop spans 16 amino acids. This CDR3 is CASSPPRGPSSYEQYF.

The chain recombines TRBV29-1 with TRBJ2-1. The CDR3 loop spans 12 amino acids. Germline CDR1 SQVTM, CDR2 ANQGSEA. CDR3 sequence reads: CSVPVGYNEQFF.

V usage is TRBV5-1 and J usage is TRBJ2-7; TCRdb lists TRBD2, though no DNA is available to test this call. Germline V gene lookup returns CDR1 SGHRS and CDR2 YFSETQ. The CDR3 extends over 15 amino acids. CDR3 region: CASSPRGEILYEQYF.

V usage is TRBV27 and J usage is TRBJ2-7; absent DNA, TCRdb's TRBD2 call cannot be checked. The CDR3 loop spans 15 amino acids. The germline V gene has CDR1 MNHEY and CDR2 SMNVEV (reference sequence). The CDR3 protein is CASSISTSGSVEQYF.

This chain connects TRBV7-9 to TRBJ2-7; no DNA is available, so the TRBD2 call from TCRdb remains unchecked. CDR1 and CDR2 from the germline V gene are SEHNR and FQNEAQ (reference sequence). This CDR3 contains 17 residues. CDR3 loop: CASIGGASGRERYEQYF.

The rearrangement joins TRBV24-1 to TRBJ2-1. The CDR3 is made up of 13 amino acids. Germline V gene data show CDR1 as KGHDR and CDR2 as SFDVKD. The CDR3 here is CATSDFNSVEQFF.

This rearrangement joins TRBV20-1 to TRBJ2-7; TCRdb names TRBD2, which stays unverified in the absence of DNA. The CDR3 totals 15 residues. CDR1 and CDR2 from the germline V gene are DFQATT and SNEGSKA (reference sequence). The CDR3 is CSGTSTTDGIYEQYF.

This sequence joins TRBV9 and TRBJ2-2; TCRdb's D gene call, TRBD1, goes unchecked for lack of DNA. Per the germline V gene, CDR1 is SGDLS and CDR2 is YYNGEE. The CDR3 is made up of 16 amino acids. The CDR3 spells CASSGPGTGLAGELFF.

The V and J genes are TRBV29-1 and TRBJ2-5; TCRdb returns TRBD1, unconfirmable since there is no DNA. The germline gives CDR1 SQVTM, CDR2 ANQGSEA. The CDR3 is 13 amino acids. CDR3 in amino acids: CSVEDSGGETQYF.

V is TRBV2 and J is TRBJ2-5; absent DNA, TCRdb's TRBD2 call cannot be checked. Germline assignment: CDR1 SNHLY and CDR2 FYNNEI. The CDR3 extends over 16 amino acids. The CDR3 region is CASSDLAGESQETQYF. Combining the CDR3 with reference TRBV2 and TRBJ2-5 gives the whole variable domain EPEVTQTPSHQVTQMGQEVILRCVPISNHLYFYWYRQILGQKVEFLVSFYNNEISEKSEIFDDQFSVERPDGSNFTLKIRSTKLEDSAMYFCASSDLAGESQETQYFGPGTRLLVL.

CDR3 sequence: CASSPGGEYDEQFF. The chain links TRBV5-1 to TRBJ2-1; the TCRdb call, TRBD1, lacks DNA for checking. CDR3 size: 14 residues. Germline V CDR1 and CDR2: SGHRS, YFSETQ.

The chain joins TRBV7-9 to TRBJ2-5; checking the TCRdb D call of TRBD2 is not possible without DNA. This CDR3 contains 16 residues. Germline V gene sequence: CDR1 SEHNR, CDR2 FQNEAQ (reference sequence). The CDR3 spells CASSLALRLAEETQYF.

V usage is TRBV10-3 and J usage is TRBJ1-2. CDR1 is ENHRY and CDR2 is SYGVKD in the germline V gene. The CDR3 is made up of 15 amino acids. The CDR3 loop is CAISEKGLLNYGYTF.

The chain combines TRBV4-1 with TRBJ2-1; TCRdb calls TRBD2, which cannot be checked without DNA. CDR3 length: 15 residues. Germline CDR1 and CDR2: MGHRA and YSYEKL. The CDR3 region is CASSHLTSGYNEQFF.

This chain links TRBV29-1 with TRBJ2-5; the TRBD2 assignment by TCRdb is unverifiable without DNA. In germline, CDR1 is SQVTM, CDR2 ANQGSEA. This CDR3 has 17 residues. The CDR3: CSVDGGGLAGSQETQYF.

CDR3 protein: CASSPDGISVETQYF. The chain is built from TRBV28 and TRBJ2-5; the D call from TCRdb, TRBD1, cannot be confirmed without DNA. The CDR3 totals 15 residues. CDR1 MDHEN and CDR2 SYDVKM come from the germline V gene.

This sequence joins TRBV5-6 and TRBJ2-3; TCRdb returns TRBD1, unconfirmable since there is no DNA. CDR1 is SGHDT and CDR2 is YYEEEE in the germline V gene. The CDR3 length is 15 residues. The CDR3: CASSPHTGDTDTQYF.

V and J are TRBV7-2 and TRBJ2-7; TCRdb lists TRBD1, though no DNA is available to test this call. Germline V gives CDR1 SGHTA, CDR2 FQGNSA. This CDR3 is built from 14 residues. The CDR3 loop reads CASSFSGGAVEQYF.

The chain has TRBV28 and TRBJ2-3; without DNA, the TCRdb call of TRBD1 cannot be checked. Germline V gene lookup returns CDR1 MDHEN and CDR2 SYDVKM. This CDR3 is built from 16 residues. The CDR3 spells CASSALRDTLTDTQYF.

The chain links TRBV29-1 to TRBJ2-2; TCRdb names TRBD1, which stays unverified in the absence of DNA. Germline V gene lookup returns CDR1 SQVTM and CDR2 ANQGSEA. CDR3 size: 15 residues. The CDR3 is CSVGAARVATGELFF.

The V gene is TRBV29-1, the J gene TRBJ2-1. CDR1 and CDR2 from the germline V gene are SQVTM and ANQGSEA. The CDR3 sequence is 12 residues long. CDR3 in amino acids: CSGNYRDNEQFF.